The entry that follows covers one T cell receptor beta chain sequence. The antigen is not known. These data originate in a study of T cell responses to AZD1222 COVID-19 vaccine. General study results and limits: None of the repertoires were sampled until the peak T cell response had passed. Distributed over spike, vaccine-associated CD4 TCRs predominated at 160-218 and 743-854. It should be noted that donors were predominantly white British and more often female, and clonal diversity was possibly underestimated.

The table came from immunoSEQ multiplex PCR; TCRdb's copy has only in-frame clones and leaves some out. The data hold tens of thousands of clones, with 75% to 95% observed a single time. This TCR derives from an adult who received the MenACWY meningococcal vaccine as a control. The sequences come from peripheral blood, collected 28 days after the second dose of the MenACWY control vaccine.

The CDR3 region has the DNA TGTGCCAGCAGCGTAGCCCCCCTGGGGGATGAGCAGTACTTC. Translating gives CASSVAPLGDEQYF. This chain uses TRBV9 with TRBJ2-7, with D perhaps assigned TRBD1 or TRBD2 (5 bases each). In germline, CDR1 is SGDLS, CDR2 YYNGEE. This CDR3 has 14 amino acids. Trimming left V 0 bases short and J 7 bases short, with 14 bases between.